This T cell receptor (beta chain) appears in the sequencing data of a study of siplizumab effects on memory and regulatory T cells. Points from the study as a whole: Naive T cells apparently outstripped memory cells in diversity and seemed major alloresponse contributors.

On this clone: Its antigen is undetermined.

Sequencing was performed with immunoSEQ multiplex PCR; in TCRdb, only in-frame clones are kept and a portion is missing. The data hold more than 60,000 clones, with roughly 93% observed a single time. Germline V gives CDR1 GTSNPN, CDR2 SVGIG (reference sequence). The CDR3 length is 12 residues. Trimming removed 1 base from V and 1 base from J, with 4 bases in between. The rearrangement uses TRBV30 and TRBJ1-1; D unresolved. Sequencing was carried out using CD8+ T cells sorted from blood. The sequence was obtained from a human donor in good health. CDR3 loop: CAWSAGNTEAFF. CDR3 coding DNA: TGTGCCTGGAGTGCTGGGAACACTGAAGCTTTCTTT.